This passage covers 14 T cell receptor beta chains from one sample sequenced in a study of vaccination and CD4 T cells after COVID-19. The antigens of these receptors remain unknown. The Oncomine TCR Beta short-read assay was applied to DNA of cultured CD4+ T cells. TCRdb analysed the PCR reads with MiXCR anew, one entry per CDR3 protein. The repertoire holds 8,500 to 11,000 distinct CDR3 sequences, with roughly three fifths as singletons. Treatment denoted: roughly ten-day PBMC culture with coronavirus spike peptide pools or control peptides (ViraFEST assay). The specimen was CD4+ T cells from blood, cultured in vitro. These receptors were collected from a human donor who had recovered from COVID-19.

The V call is TRBV19, the J call TRBJ1-5, with TRBD1 as a possible D gene (5 bases). CDR3 size: 16 residues. The germline V gene has CDR1 LNHDA and CDR2 SQIVND (reference sequence). The germline V and J ends were trimmed by 3 bases and 0 bases, with 12 bases remaining between them. This CDR3 reads CASSIRAGHSNQPQHF. CDR3 DNA sequence: TGTGCCAGTAGTATCAGGGCAGGGCATAGCAATCAGCCCCAGCATTTT. The full variable domain, its missing parts supplied by reference TRBV19 and TRBJ1-5, is DGGITQSPKYLFRKEGQNVTLSCEQNLNHDAMYWYRQDPGQGLRLIYYSQIVNDFQKGDIAEGYSVSREKKESFPLTVTSAQKNPTAFYLCASSIRAGHSNQPQHFGDGTRLSIL.

The J gene is TRBJ2-2, the V gene TRBV19, with a possible D match to TRBD1 (5 bases). From germline, CDR1 is LNHDA and CDR2 SQIVND (reference sequence). CDR3 length: 14 residues. Trimming stripped 2 bases from V and 7 bases from J, with 11 bases between. The CDR3 DNA sequence: TGTGCCAGTAGTATAACGACAGTGGGCGGGGAGCTGTTTTTT. Translating it yields CASSITTVGGELFF.

The chain joins TRBV10-1 to TRBJ2-1; maybe TRBD2 (6 bases). V dropped 5 bases and J dropped 4 bases, with 15 bases sitting between them. Germline V CDR1 and CDR2: WNHNN, SYGVQD (reference sequence). The CDR3 loop spans 15 amino acids. In DNA, the CDR3 is TGCGCCAGCAGTACGCTAGCGAGGCAATACAATGAGCAGTTCTTC. Translating it yields CASSTLARQYNEQFF.

V and J are TRBV7-8 and TRBJ1-2; unclear D gene. V lost 1 base to trimming and J lost 6 bases, with 9 bases between them. In germline, CDR1 is SGHVS, CDR2 FQNEAQ. The CDR3 runs to 13 residues. Here the CDR3 DNA reads TGTGCCAGCAGCTTAGGAGGCCATGATGGCTACACCTTC. Residues: CASSLGGHDGYTF.

V and J are TRBV20-1 and TRBJ1-1; a weak D match, TRBD1 (5 bases). Trimming cost V 6 bases and J 4 bases, with 15 bases left between them. The CDR3 runs to 13 residues. CDR1 DFQATT and CDR2 SNEGSKA come from the germline V gene (reference sequence). The CDR3 reads CSAQTDSGTEAFF. The CDR3 DNA follows: TGCAGTGCCCAGACAGACTCCGGCACTGAAGCTTTCTTT.

This clonotype has only a few counts. CDR3 sequence: CASSRTDTQYF. The DNA for the CDR3 is TGTGCCAGCAGCCGCACAGATACGCAGTATTTT. The chain uses TRBV7-2 and TRBJ2-3; D gene unclear. The germline gives CDR1 SGHTA, CDR2 FQGNSA. Trimming pared 5 bases from V and 1 base from J, leaving 1 base between. The CDR3 length is 11 residues.

This chain uses TRBV5-1 with TRBJ1-1; TRBD1 is a possible D gene (5 bases). This CDR3 comprises 16 residues. Per the germline V gene, CDR1 is SGHRS and CDR2 is YFSETQ. Between the trimmed V and J ends, which lost 0 bases and 4 bases, there was a span of 16 bases. The CDR3 DNA follows: TGCGCCAGCAGCTTGGCCCCTTCCCAGGGTCTCACTGAAGCTTTCTTT. This translates into CASSLAPSQGLTEAFF. The complete variable domain, with remaining parts taken from reference TRBV5-1 and TRBJ1-1, reads KAGVTQTPRYLIKTRGQQVTLSCSPISGHRSVSWYQQTPGQGLQFLFEYFSETQRNKGNFPGRFSGRQFSNSRSEMNVSTLELGDSALYLCASSLAPSQGLTEAFFGQGTRLTVV.

J is TRBJ1-1 and V is TRBV19; no firm D call. V was trimmed by 6 bases and J by 1 base, leaving 12 bases between them. Germline V gene sequence: CDR1 LNHDA, CDR2 SQIVND (reference sequence). This CDR3 region has 14 residues. The CDR3 here is CASSPLGGNTEAFF. Written as DNA, the CDR3 is TGTGCCAGTAGCCCCCTTGGCGGGAACACTGAAGCTTTCTTT.

This clonotype was recorded a few times. The V and J genes are TRBV7-9 and TRBJ2-3; 7 bases line up with TRBD2. Germline V gene lookup returns CDR1 SEHNR and CDR2 FQNEAQ (reference sequence). The CDR3 spans 16 residues. V shed 3 bases and J 1 base; nucleotides not matched to a gene: 7. In DNA form, the CDR3 reads TGTGCCAGCAGCTTCTTAGCGGGCCCCGGCACAGATACGCAGTATTTT. Translating gives CASSFLAGPGTDTQYF.

This clonotype was seen only a few times. This chain joins TRBV6-2 or TRBV6-3 and TRBJ1-2; D is unresolved. This CDR3 region has 12 residues. The V and J ends lost 5 bases and 2 bases respectively, with 6 bases between them. Germline CDR1 and CDR2: MNHEY and SVGEGT. CDR3 region: CASSPDNYGYTF. In nucleotides, the CDR3 is TGTGCCAGCAGTCCGGACAACTATGGCTACACCTTC.

Here the CDR3 reads CASSPGQGIHNSPLHF. The CDR3 region has the DNA TGTGCCAGCAGCCCGGGACAGGGAATACATAATTCACCCCTCCACTTT. This rearrangement joins TRBV7-2 to TRBJ1-6; 9 nucleotides line up with TRBD1. CDR3 length: 16 residues. V shed 5 bases and J 5 bases; nucleotides not matched to a gene: 7. Germline CDR1 and CDR2: SGHTA and FQGNSA.

The gene calls are TRBV2 and TRBJ1-6; the D is unclear. Germline V gives CDR1 SNHLY, CDR2 FYNNEI. The CDR3 extends over 11 amino acids. Trimming removed 4 bases from V and 9 bases from J, with 4 bases in between. CDR3 sequence (DNA): TGTGCCAGCAGTGGAATTTCACCCCTCCACTTT. Its translation is CASSGISPLHF.

The chain is built from TRBV28 and TRBJ2-7, with a possible D match to TRBD2 (6 bases). From germline, CDR1 is MDHEN and CDR2 SYDVKM. This CDR3 region has 15 residues. The V and J ends lost 3 bases and 2 bases respectively, with 14 bases between them. The CDR3 nucleotides are TGTGCCAGCAGTTTCCACCAGTTAGCGGCCTACGAGCAGTACTTC. Translating it yields CASSFHQLAAYEQYF.

This rearrangement joins TRBV6-1 to TRBJ1-1; 9 nucleotides agree with TRBD1. Germline assignment: CDR1 MNHNS and CDR2 SASEGT. Germline trimming cut 5 bases from V and 5 bases from J; bases unmatched to any gene: 6. This CDR3 is built from 14 residues. The CDR3 region has the DNA TGTGCCAGCAGTCGACGACAGGGGGGGACTGAAGCTTTCTTT. The encoded protein is CASSRRQGGTEAFF.